The rows below give T cell receptor beta chains drawn from one sample of a study of control samples from healthy donors and cancer patients. The method was immunoSEQ multiplex PCR; TCRdb's version includes in-frame clones alone and lacks a portion of them. This sample has some 80,000 clones, with about 87% found just once. The sequencing sample was made of PBMCs. The receptor source for this set is a woman aged 55 to 70 with head and neck cancer. Each CDR3 is given with its conserved first and last residue. A D gene is named only where the DNA matches it firmly. Size tells how often a clone was seen (once, few, many) or the class of an expanded clone, and some rows leave it out.

V,J,D,size,DNA,CDR3
TRBV7-7,TRBJ2-2,-,few,TGTGCTAGCAGCTCTTACAATCTCGGCTCCGGGGAGCTGTTTTTT,CASSSYNLGSGELFF
TRBV30,TRBJ2-5,TRBD2,-,TGTGCCTGGAGTGTCCTCACTAGAGCGGGAGGAGAGACCCAGTACTTC,CAWSVLTRAGGETQYF
TRBV7-2,TRBJ1-5,-,-,TGTGCCAGCAGCTTAACTACGGTGGGCAATCAGCCCCAGCATTTT,CASSLTTVGNQPQHF
TRBV19,TRBJ1-5,TRBD1,-,TGTGCCAGTCGATTGAGACAGGGGGGCGGTCAGCCCCAGCATTTT,CASRLRQGGGQPQHF
TRBV28,TRBJ1-6,-,-,TGTGCCAGCAGTTTAGACAGCTGGACGGAGTCACCCCTCCACTTT,CASSLDSWTESPLHF
TRBV28,TRBJ2-1,TRBD1,-,TGTGCCAGCAGTCGTAGACAGGGTCTCTCCTACAATGAGCAGTTCTTC,CASSRRQGLSYNEQFF
TRBV6-2/TRBV6-3,TRBJ1-1,-,-,TGTGCCAGCAGCGCAATACCGGGTTACACTGAAGCTTTCTTT,CASSAIPGYTEAFF
TRBV7-8,TRBJ1-2,-,few,TGTGCCAGCAGCCGATCCCGGGGGGCGGGCTATGGCTACACCTTC,CASSRSRGAGYGYTF
TRBV15,TRBJ2-3,-,-,TGTGCCACCAGCAGAGGACTGGGAACAGATACGCAGTATTTT,CATSRGLGTDTQYF
TRBV5-4,TRBJ2-1,TRBD1,-,TGTGCCAGCAGGAGACAGGGATTTGTCTCCTACAATGAGCAGTTCTTC,CASRRQGFVSYNEQFF
TRBV3-1/TRBV3-2,TRBJ2-7,-,-,TGTGCCAGCAGCCCTATGAGAGTAGCGTCCGAGCAGTACTTC,CASSPMRVASEQYF
TRBV5-1,TRBJ2-2,TRBD2,-,TGCGCCAGCAGCGGAGGACTAGCCAGTGGGGAGCTGTTTTTT,CASSGGLASGELFF
TRBV2,TRBJ1-1,-,-,TGTGCCAGCAGCAGGGGTGTGGCGGACACTGAAGCTTTCTTT,CASSRGVADTEAFF